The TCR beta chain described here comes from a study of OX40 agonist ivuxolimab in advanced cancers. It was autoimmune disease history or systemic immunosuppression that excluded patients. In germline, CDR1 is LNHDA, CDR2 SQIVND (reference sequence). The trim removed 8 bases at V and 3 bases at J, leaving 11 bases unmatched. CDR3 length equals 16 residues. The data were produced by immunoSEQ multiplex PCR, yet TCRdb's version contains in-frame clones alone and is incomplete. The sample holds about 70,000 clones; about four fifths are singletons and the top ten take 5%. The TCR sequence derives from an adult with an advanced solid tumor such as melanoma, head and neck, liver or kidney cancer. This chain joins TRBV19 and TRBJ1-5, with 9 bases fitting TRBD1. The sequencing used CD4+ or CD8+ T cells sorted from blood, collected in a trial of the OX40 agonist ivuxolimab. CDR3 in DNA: TGTGCCAGTGGTACCCGGACAGGGGTATCCAATCAGCCCCAGCATTTT. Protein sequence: CASGTRTGVSNQPQHF.